Detailed here is one T cell receptor beta chain. The study recruited people aged about 18 to 89 years across roughly 25 US areas. Cohort placement rested on clinical history that participants reported themselves. Generated by immunoSEQ multiplex PCR, the TCRdb table keeps only in-frame clones and is missing some. The table records 200,000 to 250,000 clones, roughly nine tenths of them present only once. The data originate from a study of blood T cell repertoires in COVID-19. Overall study: The United States, Italy and Spain were the sources of the acute and convalescent COVID-19 samples. Nucleic acid was either cDNA or gDNA, and it came from T cells, B-cell-depleted T cells, or PBMCs.

Trimming took 6 bases from V and 2 from J; bases not matched to a gene: 8. The germline CDR1 and CDR2 sequences are LNHDA and SQIVND (reference sequence). The CDR3 runs to 16 residues. V gene TRBV19 combines with J gene TRBJ2-3, with 10 positions matching TRBD1. Sequencing was done on a sample of PBMCs or T cells enriched from blood (not recorded which). The TCR was taken from a woman in her 30s who had recovered from COVID-19. The CDR3 DNA reads as TGTGCCAGTAGCTACGGGACAGGGGACACCACAGATACGCAGTATTTT. This sequence encodes CASSYGTGDTTDTQYF.